This TCR beta chain was obtained from a study of T cells in Graves' hyperthyroidism and ophthalmopathy. Regarding the study as a whole: A model of 13 V-J pairs discriminated ophthalmopathy from stable hyperthyroidism.

This CDR3 has 16 residues. V shed 6 bases and J 6 bases; nucleotides not matched to a gene: 11. CDR1 is SGDLS, CDR2 YYNGEE, per germline. The investigators amplified TCR beta CDR3 regions from RNA transcripts. An initial round of RT-PCR targeting the TCR CDR3 relied on the HTBI primer set. Using its own MiXCR run on the multiplex PCR reads, TCRdb lists one record per CDR3 protein. The table shows 250,000 or so distinct CDR3 sequences, with about 17% occurring only once. This clonotype was seen once. The antigen remains unidentified. Ophthalmopathy patients all had a Clinical Activity Score of at least 3, a NOSPECS grade of at least 4 and disease under 3 months old. Patients showing uncontrolled infection, other autoimmune disease, pregnancy or lactation were ineligible. From 10 ml of fresh peripheral blood, PBMCs were isolated.

The chain joins TRBV9 to TRBJ2-1; 11 nucleotides line up with TRBD1. Sequenced input: blood. This sequence was found in a woman aged 18-29 years with Graves' ophthalmopathy. The CDR3 spells CASNPRDRGEGNEQFF. In DNA form, the CDR3 reads TGTGCCAGCAATCCCCGGGACAGGGGGGAAGGCAATGAGCAGTTCTTC. Full variable domain (rest looked up from reference TRBV9 and TRBJ2-1): DSGVTQTPKHLITATGQRVTLRCSPRSGDLSVYWYQQSLDQGLQFLIQYYNGEERAKGNILERFSAQQFPDLHSELNLSSLELGDSALYFCASNPRDRGEGNEQFFGPGTRLTVL.